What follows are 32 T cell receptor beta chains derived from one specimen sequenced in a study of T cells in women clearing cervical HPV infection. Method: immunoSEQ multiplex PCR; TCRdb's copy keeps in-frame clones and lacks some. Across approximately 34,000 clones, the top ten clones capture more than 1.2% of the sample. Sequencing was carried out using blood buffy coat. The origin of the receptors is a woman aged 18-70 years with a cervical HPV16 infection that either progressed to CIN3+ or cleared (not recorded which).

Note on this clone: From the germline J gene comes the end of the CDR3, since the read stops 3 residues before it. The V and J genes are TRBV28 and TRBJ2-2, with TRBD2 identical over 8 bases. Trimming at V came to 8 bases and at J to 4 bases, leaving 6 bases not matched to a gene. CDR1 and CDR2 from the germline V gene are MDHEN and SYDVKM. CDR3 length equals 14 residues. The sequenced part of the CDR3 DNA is TGTGCCAGCCTCCCGGGGGGGCGCACCGGGGAG. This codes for CASLPGGRTGE. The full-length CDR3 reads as CASLPGGRTGELFF. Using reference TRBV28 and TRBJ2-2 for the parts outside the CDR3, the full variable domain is DVKVTQSSRYLVKRTGEKVFLECVQDMDHENMFWYRQDPGLGLRLIYFSYDVKMKEKGDIPEGYSVSREKKERFSLILESASTNQTSMYLCASLPGGRTGELFFGEGSRLTVL.

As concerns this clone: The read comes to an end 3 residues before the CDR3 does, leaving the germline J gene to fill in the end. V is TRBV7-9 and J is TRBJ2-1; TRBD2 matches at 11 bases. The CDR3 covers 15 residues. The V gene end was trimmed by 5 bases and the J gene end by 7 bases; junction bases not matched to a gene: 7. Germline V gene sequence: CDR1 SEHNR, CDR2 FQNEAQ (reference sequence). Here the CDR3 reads CASSKLAGVSNEQFF. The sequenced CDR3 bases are TGTGCCAGCAGCAAACTAGCGGGAGTAAGTAATGAG.

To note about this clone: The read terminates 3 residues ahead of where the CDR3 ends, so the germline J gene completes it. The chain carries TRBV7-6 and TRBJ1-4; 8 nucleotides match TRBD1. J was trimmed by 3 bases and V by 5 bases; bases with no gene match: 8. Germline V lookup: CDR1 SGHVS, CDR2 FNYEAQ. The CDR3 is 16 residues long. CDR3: CASSLRGRKANEKLFF. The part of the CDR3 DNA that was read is TGTGCCAGCAGCCTCAGGGGGCGGAAAGCTAATGAAAAA.

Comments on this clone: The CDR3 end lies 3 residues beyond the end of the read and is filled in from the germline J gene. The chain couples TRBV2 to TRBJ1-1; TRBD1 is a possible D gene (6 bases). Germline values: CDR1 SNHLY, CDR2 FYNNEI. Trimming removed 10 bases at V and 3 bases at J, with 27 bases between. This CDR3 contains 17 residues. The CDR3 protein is CANFGTDRIWLDTEAFF. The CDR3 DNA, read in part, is TGTGCCAACTTCGGGACCGACAGGATCTGGCTCGACACTGAA.

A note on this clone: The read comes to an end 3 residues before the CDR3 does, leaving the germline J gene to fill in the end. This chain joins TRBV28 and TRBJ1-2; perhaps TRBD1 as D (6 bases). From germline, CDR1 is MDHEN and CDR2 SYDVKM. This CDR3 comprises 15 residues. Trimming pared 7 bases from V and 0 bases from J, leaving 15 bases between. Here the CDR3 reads CASTEPTGTNYGYTF. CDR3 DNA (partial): TGTGCCAGCACCGAACCGACAGGTACTAACTATGGC.

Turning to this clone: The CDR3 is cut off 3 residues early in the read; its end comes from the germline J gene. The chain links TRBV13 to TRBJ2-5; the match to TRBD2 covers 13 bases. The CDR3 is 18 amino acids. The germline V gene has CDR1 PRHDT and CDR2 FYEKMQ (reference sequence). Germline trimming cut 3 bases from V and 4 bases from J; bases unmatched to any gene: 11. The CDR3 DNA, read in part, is TGTGCCAGCAGCTTCCGACTAGCGGGGGGAGTGGTAGCAGAGACC. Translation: CASSFRLAGGVVAET. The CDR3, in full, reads CASSFRLAGGVVAETQYF.

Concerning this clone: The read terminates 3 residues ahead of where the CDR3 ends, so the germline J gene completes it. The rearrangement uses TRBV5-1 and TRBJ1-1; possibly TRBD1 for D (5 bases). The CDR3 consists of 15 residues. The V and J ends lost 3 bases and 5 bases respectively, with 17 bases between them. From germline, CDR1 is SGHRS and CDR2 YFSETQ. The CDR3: CASSSPGRGGTEAFF. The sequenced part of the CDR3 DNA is TGCGCCAGCAGCTCTCCTGGGCGCGGGGGAACTGAA. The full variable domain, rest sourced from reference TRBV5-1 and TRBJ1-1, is KAGVTQTPRYLIKTRGQQVTLSCSPISGHRSVSWYQQTPGQGLQFLFEYFSETQRNKGNFPGRFSGRQFSNSRSEMNVSTLELGDSALYLCASSSPGRGGTEAFFGQGTRLTVV.

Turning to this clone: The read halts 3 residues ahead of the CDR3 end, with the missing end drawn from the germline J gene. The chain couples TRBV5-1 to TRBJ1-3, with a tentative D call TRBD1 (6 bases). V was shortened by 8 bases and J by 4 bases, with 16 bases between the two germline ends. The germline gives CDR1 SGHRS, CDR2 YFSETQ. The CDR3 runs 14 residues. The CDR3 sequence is CASSPNRAGNTIYF. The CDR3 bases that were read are TGCGCCAGTTCCCCAAACAGGGCAGGAAACACC.

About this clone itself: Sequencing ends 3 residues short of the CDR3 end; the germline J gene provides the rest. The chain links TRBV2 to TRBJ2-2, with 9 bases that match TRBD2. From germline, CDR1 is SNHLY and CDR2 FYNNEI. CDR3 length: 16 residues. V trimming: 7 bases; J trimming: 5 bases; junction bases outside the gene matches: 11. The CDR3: CASTEWAGGTTGELFF. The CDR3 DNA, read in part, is TGTGCCAGCACCGAATGGGCGGGGGGGACAACCGGGGAG.

CDR3 region: CASSPRYRGEAPRDEQFF. CDR3 DNA (partial): TGTGCCAGTAGTCCCCGGTATCGGGGGGAGGCCCCCCGCGATGAG. This chain uses TRBV19 with TRBJ2-1; the match to TRBD2 covers 7 bases. The read ends 3 residues early relative to the CDR3; the germline J gene fills the gap. CDR3 length: 18 residues. CDR1 is LNHDA, CDR2 SQIVND, per germline (reference sequence). The J segment lost 8 bases and the V segment lost 5 bases, leaving 21 bases of the junction unmatched. The full variable domain, rest sourced from reference TRBV19 and TRBJ2-1, is DGGITQSPKYLFRKEGQNVTLSCEQNLNHDAMYWYRQDPGQGLRLIYYSQIVNDFQKGDIAEGYSVSREKKESFPLTVTSAQKNPTAFYLCASSPRYRGEAPRDEQFFGPGTRLTVL.

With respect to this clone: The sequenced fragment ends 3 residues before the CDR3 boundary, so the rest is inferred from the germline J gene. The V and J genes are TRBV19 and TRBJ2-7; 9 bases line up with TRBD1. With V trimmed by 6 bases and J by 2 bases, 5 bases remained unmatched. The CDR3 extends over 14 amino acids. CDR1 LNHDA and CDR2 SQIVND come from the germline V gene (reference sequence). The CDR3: CASSIDRGAYEQYF. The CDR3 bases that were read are TGTGCCAGTAGCATTGACAGGGGGGCCTACGAG.

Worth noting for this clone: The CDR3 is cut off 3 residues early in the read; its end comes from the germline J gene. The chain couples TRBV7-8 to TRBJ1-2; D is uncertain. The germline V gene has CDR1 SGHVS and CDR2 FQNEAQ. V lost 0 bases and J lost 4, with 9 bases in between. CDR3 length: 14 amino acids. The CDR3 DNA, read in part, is TGTGCCAGCAGCTTAGCAGGGTTCTCCTATGGC. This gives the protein CASSLAGFSYG. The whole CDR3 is CASSLAGFSYGYTF.

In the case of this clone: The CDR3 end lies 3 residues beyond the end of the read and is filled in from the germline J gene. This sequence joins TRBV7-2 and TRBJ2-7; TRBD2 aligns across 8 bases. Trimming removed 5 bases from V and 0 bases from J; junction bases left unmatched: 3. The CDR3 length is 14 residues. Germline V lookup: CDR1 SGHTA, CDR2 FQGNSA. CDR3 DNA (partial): TGTGCCAGCAGCCGTAGCGGGACCTCCTACGAG. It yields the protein CASSRSGTSYE. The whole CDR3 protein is CASSRSGTSYEQYF.

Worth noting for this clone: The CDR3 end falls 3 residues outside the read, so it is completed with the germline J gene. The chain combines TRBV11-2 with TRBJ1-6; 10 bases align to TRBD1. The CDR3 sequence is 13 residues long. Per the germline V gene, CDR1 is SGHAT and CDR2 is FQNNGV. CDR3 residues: CASSSTGGRALHF. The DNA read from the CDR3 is TGTGCCAGCAGCTCGACAGGGGGCAGGGCC.

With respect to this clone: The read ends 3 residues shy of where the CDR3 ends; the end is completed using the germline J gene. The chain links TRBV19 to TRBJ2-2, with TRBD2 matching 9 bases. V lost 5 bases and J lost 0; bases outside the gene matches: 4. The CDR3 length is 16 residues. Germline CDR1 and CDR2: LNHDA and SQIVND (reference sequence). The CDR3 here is CASSPSGGPNTGELFF. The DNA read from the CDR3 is TGTGCCAGTAGTCCAAGCGGGGGGCCGAACACCGGGGAG. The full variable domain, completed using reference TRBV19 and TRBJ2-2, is DGGITQSPKYLFRKEGQNVTLSCEQNLNHDAMYWYRQDPGQGLRLIYYSQIVNDFQKGDIAEGYSVSREKKESFPLTVTSAQKNPTAFYLCASSPSGGPNTGELFFGEGSRLTVL.

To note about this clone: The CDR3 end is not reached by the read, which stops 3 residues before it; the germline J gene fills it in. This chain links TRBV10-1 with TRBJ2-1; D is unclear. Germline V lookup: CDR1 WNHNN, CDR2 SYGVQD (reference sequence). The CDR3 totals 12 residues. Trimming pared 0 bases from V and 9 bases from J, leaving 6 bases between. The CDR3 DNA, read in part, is TGCGCCAGCAGTGAGTCGACTGCTGAG. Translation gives CASSESTAE. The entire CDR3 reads CASSESTAEQFF.

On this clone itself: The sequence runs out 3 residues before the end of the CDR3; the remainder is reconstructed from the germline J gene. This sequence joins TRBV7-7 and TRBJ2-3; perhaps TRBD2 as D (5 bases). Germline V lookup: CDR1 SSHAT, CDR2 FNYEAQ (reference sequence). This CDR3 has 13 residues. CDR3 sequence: CASSDNRGETQYF. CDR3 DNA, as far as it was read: TGTGCCAGCAGCGACAATCGGGGAGAGACG.

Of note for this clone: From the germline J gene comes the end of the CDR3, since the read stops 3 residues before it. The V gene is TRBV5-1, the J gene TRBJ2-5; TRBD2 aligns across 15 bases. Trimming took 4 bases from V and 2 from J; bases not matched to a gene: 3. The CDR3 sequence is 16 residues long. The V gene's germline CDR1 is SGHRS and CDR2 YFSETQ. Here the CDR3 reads CASSAGLAGGQETQYF. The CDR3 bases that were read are TGCGCCAGCAGCGCGGGACTAGCGGGGGGACAAGAGACC.

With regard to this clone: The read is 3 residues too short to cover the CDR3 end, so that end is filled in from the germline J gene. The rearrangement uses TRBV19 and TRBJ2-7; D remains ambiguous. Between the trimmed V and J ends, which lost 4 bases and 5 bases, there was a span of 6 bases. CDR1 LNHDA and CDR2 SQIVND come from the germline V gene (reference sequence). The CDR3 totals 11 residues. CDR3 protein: CASSTLHEQYF. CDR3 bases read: TGTGCCAGTAGTACCCTTCACGAG.

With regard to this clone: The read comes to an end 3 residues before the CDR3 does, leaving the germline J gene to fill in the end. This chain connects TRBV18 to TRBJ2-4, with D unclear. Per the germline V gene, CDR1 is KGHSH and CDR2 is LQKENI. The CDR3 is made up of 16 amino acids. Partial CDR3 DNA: TGTGCCAGCTCACTAACGACCGCGGATACAAGCTATGGT. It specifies CASSLTTADTSYG. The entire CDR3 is CASSLTTADTSYGQYF. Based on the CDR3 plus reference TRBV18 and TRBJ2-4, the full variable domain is NAGVMQNPRHLVRRRGQEARLRCSPMKGHSHVYWYRQLPEEGLKFMVYLQKENIIDESGMPKERFSAEFPKEGPSILRIQQVVRGDSAAYFCASSLTTADTSYGQYFGAGTRLSVL.

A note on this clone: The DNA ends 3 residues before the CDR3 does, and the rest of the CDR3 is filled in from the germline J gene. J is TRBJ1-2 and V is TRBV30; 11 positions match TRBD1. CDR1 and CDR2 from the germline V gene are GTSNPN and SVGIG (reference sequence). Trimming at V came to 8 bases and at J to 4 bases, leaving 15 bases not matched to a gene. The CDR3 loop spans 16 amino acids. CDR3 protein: CAGLPGQGVPIYGYTF. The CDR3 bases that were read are TGTGCCGGCTTACCGGGACAGGGGGTTCCGATCTATGGC.

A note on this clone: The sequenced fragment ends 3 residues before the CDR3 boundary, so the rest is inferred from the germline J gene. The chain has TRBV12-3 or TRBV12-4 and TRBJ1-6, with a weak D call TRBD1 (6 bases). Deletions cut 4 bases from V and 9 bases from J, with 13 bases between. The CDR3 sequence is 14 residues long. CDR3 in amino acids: CASSWTAYSSPLHF. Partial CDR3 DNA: TGTGCCAGCAGTTGGACAGCTTACAGTTCACCC.

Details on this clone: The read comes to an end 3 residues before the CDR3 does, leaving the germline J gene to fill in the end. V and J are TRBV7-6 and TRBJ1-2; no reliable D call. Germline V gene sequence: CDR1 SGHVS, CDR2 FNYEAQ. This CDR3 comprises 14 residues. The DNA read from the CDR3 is TGTGCCAGCAGCTTCTGGACTAGCGGGCAGGAC. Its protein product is CASSFWTSGQD. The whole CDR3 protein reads CASSFWTSGQDYTF. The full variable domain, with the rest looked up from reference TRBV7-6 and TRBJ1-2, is GAGVSQSPRYKVTKRGQDVALRCDPISGHVSLYWYRQALGQGPEFLTYFNYEAQQDKSGLPNDRFSAERPEGSISTLTIQRTEQRDSAMYRCASSFWTSGQDYTFGSGTRLTVV.

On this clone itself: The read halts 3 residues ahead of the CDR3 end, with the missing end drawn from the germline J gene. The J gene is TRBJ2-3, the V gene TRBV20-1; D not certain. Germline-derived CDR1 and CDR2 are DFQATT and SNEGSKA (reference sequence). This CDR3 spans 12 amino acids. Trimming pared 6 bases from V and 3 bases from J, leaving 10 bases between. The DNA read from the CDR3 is TGCAGTGCGGAAGTCGGGACAGATACG. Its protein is CSAEVGTDT. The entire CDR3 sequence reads CSAEVGTDTQYF.

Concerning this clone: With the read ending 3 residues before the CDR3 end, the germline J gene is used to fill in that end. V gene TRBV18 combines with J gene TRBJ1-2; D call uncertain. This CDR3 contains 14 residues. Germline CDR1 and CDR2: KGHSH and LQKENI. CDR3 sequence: CASSPSTAYYDYTF. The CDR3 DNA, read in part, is TGTGCCAGCTCACCATCGACGGCCTACTACGAC.

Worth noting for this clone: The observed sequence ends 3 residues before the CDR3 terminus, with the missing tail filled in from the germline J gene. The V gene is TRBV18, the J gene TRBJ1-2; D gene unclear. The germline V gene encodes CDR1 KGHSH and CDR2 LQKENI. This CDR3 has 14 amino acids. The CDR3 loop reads CASSPLPSSYDYTF. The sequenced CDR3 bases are TGTGCCAGCTCACCCCTACCAAGCTCCTACGAC. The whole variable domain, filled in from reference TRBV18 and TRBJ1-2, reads NAGVMQNPRHLVRRRGQEARLRCSPMKGHSHVYWYRQLPEEGLKFMVYLQKENIIDESGMPKERFSAEFPKEGPSILRIQQVVRGDSAAYFCASSPLPSSYDYTFGSGTRLTVV.

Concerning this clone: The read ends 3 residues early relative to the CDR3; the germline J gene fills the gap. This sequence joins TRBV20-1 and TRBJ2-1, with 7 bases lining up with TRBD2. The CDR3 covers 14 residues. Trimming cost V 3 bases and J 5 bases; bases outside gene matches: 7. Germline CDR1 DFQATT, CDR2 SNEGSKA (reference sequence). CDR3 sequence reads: CSASGGLVDNEQFF. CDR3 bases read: TGCAGTGCTAGCGGGGGGTTGGTAGACAATGAG.

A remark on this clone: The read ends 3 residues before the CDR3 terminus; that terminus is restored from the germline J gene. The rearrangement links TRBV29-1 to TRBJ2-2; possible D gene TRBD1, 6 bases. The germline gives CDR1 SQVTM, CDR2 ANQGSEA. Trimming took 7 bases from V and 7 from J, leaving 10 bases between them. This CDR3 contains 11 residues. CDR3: CSARGSGELFF. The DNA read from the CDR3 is TGCAGCGCCAGGGGTAGCGGGGAG.

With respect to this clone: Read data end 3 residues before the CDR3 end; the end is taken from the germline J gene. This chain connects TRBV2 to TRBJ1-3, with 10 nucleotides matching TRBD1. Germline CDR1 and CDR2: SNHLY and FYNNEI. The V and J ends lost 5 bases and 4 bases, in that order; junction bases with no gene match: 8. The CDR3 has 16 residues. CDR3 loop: CASSLDRGFKGNTIYF. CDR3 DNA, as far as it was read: TGTGCCAGCAGTTTGGACAGGGGGTTTAAAGGAAACACC.

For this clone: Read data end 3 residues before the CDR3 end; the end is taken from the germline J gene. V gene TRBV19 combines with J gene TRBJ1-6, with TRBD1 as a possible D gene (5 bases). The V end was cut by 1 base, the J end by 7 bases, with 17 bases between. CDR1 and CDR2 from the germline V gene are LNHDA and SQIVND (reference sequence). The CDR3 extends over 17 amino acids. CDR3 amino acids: CASSIVLRVRGNSPLHF. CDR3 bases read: TGTGCCAGTAGTATAGTTCTGCGAGTTCGGGGGAATTCACCC.

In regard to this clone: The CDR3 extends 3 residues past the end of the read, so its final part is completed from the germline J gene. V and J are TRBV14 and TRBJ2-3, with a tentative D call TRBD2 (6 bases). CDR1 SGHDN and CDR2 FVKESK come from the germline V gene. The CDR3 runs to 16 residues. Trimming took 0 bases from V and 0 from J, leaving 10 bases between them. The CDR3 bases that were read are TGTGCCAGCAGCCAAGATTTCGCGGGGAGCACAGATACG. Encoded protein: CASSQDFAGSTDT. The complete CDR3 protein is CASSQDFAGSTDTQYF. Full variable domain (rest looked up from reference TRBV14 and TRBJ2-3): EAGVTQFPSHSVIEKGQTVTLRCDPISGHDNLYWYRRVMGKEIKFLLHFVKESKQDESGMPNNRFLAERTGGTYSTLKVQPAELEDSGVYFCASSQDFAGSTDTQYFGPGTRLTVL.

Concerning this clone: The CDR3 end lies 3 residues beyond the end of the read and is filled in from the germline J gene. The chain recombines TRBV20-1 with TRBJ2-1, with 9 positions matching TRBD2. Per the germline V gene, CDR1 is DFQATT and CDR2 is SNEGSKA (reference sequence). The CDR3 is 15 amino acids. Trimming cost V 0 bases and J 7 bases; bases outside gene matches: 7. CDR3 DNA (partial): TGCAGTGCTAGAGAGGTAGCGGGAGCAGATAATGAG. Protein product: CSAREVAGADNE. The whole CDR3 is CSAREVAGADNEQFF.